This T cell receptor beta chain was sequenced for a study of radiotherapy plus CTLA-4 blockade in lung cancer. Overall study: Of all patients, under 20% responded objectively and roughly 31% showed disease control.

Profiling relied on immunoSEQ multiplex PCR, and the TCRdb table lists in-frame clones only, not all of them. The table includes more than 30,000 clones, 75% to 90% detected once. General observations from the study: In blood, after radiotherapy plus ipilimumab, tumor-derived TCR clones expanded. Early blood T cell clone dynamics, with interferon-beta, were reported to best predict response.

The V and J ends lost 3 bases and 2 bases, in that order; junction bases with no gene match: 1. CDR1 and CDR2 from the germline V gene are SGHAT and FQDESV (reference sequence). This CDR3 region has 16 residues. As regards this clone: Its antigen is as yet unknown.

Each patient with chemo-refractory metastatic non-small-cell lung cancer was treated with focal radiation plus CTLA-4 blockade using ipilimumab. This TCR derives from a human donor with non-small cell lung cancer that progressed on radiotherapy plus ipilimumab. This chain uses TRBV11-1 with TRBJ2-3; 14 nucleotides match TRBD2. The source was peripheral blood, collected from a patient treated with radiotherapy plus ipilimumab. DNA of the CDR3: TGTGCCAGCAGCTTGGGACTAGCGGGGGACACAGATACGCAGTATTTT. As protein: CASSLGLAGDTDTQYF.